One and the same sample provided the 15 T cell receptor beta chains below, sequenced in a study of blood T cell repertoires in COVID-19. TCRdb keeps only in-frame clones here, not all; method: immunoSEQ multiplex PCR. Among about 190,000 clones listed, about 85% were seen once. Sequencing was done on a sample of peripheral blood. These receptors were taken from a man in his thirties or forties with acute or convalescent COVID-19.

The V gene is TRBV5-4, the J gene TRBJ2-7, with D maybe TRBD1 (5 bases). CDR1 is SGHNT, CDR2 YYREEE, per germline (reference sequence). V lost 0 bases to trimming and J lost 12 bases, with 16 bases between them. The CDR3 covers 13 residues. In DNA form, the CDR3 reads TGTGCCAGCAGCTTGGGGGGCACCACCGAAGGGTACTTC. It codes for CASSLGGTTEGYF.

This chain connects TRBV28 to TRBJ1-1; 9 bases agree with TRBD1. In germline, CDR1 is MDHEN, CDR2 SYDVKM. This CDR3 is 14 amino acids long. Trimming took 7 bases from V and 6 from J; bases not matched to a gene: 9. CDR3 region: CASNMDRGSAEAFF. In DNA, the CDR3 is TGTGCCAGCAACATGGACAGGGGAAGCGCTGAAGCTTTCTTT.

The V gene is TRBV4-1, the J gene TRBJ2-1, with TRBD2 identical over 7 bases. The V segment lost 1 base and the J segment 4 bases; nucleotides outside the gene matches: 7. In germline, CDR1 is MGHRA, CDR2 YSYEKL. This CDR3 contains 16 residues. The CDR3 protein is CASSQGTSGAYNEQFF. The DNA of the CDR3 is TGCGCCAGCAGCCAAGGGACCAGCGGGGCTTACAATGAGCAGTTCTTC.

This chain connects TRBV7-9 to TRBJ2-6, with D tentatively TRBD2 (5 bases). The V end lost 8 bases, the J end lost 0 bases, and 8 bases lay between the germline ends. The CDR3 length is 14 residues. Germline V gene data show CDR1 as SEHNR and CDR2 as FQNEAQ (reference sequence). For the CDR3, the DNA is TGTGCCAGCTTGAGGGCCTCTGGGGCCAACGTCCTGACTTTC. Protein sequence: CASLRASGANVLTF. Full variable domain (missing parts from reference TRBV7-9 and TRBJ2-6): DTGVSQNPRHKITKRGQNVTFRCDPISEHNRLYWYRQTLGQGPEFLTYFQNEAQLEKSRLLSDRFSAERPKGSFSTLEIQRTEQGDSAMYLCASLRASGANVLTFGAGSRLTVL.

V gene TRBV6-4 combines with J gene TRBJ1-2, with D unresolved. V was cut by 2 bases and J by 8 bases, with 6 bases left in between. CDR1 and CDR2 from the germline V gene are MRHNA and SNTAGT. The CDR3 is made up of 11 amino acids. CDR3 sequence reads: CASSDALGYTF. The CDR3 DNA sequence: TGTGCCAGCAGTGACGCGCTCGGCTACACCTTC.

This chain links TRBV7-2 with TRBJ1-1; no clear D gene. Trimming took 3 bases from V and 8 from J, leaving 7 bases between them. The CDR3 covers 11 residues. Germline V lookup: CDR1 SGHTA, CDR2 FQGNSA. As DNA, the CDR3 is TGTGCCAGCAGCTTGCGGTGGGAAGCTTTCTTT. Its protein is CASSLRWEAFF.

V gene TRBV4-2 combines with J gene TRBJ2-5; D remains ambiguous. The V gene lost 0 bases and the J gene lost 5 bases, with 7 bases spanning the gap. Germline CDR1 LGHNA, CDR2 YNFKEQ. The CDR3 runs to 13 residues. This CDR3 is CASSQELRETQYF. The DNA for the CDR3 is TGTGCCAGCAGCCAAGAACTCCGGGAGACCCAGTACTTC.

This chain links TRBV5-1 with TRBJ1-1; 8 positions agree with TRBD1. The CDR3 loop spans 16 amino acids. Looked up from germline, CDR1 is SGHRS and CDR2 is YFSETQ. V trimming: 3 bases; J trimming: 1 base; junction bases outside the gene matches: 8. The CDR3 coding sequence is TGCGCCAGCAGCTCGGGACAGGTCGTCGGGAACACTGAAGCTTTCTTT. Translation: CASSSGQVVGNTEAFF.

The chain is built from TRBV10-3 and TRBJ1-2; unclear D gene. Per germline, CDR1 ENHRY and CDR2 SYGVKD. This CDR3 has 12 amino acids. Trimming pared 8 bases from V and 2 bases from J, leaving 9 bases between. CDR3 in DNA: TGTGCCATCTCGGAACAGAACTATGGCTACACCTTC. Protein: CAISEQNYGYTF.

J is TRBJ2-1 and V is TRBV7-3, with 7 nucleotides matching TRBD2. CDR3 size: 14 residues. The trim removed 3 bases at V and 7 bases at J, leaving 6 bases unmatched. From germline, CDR1 is SGHTA and CDR2 FQGTGA. The CDR3 region has the DNA TGTGCCAGCAGCTTGGTAGCGGGTGGGAATGAGCAGTTCTTC. Residues: CASSLVAGGNEQFF.

The CDR3 reads CATSRGGEDTQYF. Written as DNA, the CDR3 is TGTGCCACCAGCAGGGGAGGGGAAGATACGCAGTATTTT. The gene calls are TRBV15 and TRBJ2-3; 7 bases align to TRBD2. With 3 bases clipped from V and 5 bases from J, the junction kept 2 bases outside the gene matches. This CDR3 is built from 13 residues. Germline V CDR1 and CDR2: LNHNV, YYDKDF (reference sequence).

The rearrangement uses TRBV5-6 and TRBJ1-6, with 8 positions matching TRBD1. Trimming took 4 bases from V and 10 from J; bases not matched to a gene: 16. CDR3 size: 17 residues. The germline V gene has CDR1 SGHDT and CDR2 YYEEEE. The CDR3 is CASSKTMDRAAGSPLHF. The DNA for the CDR3 is TGTGCCAGCAGCAAAACGATGGACAGGGCGGCGGGATCACCCCTCCACTTT.

The rearrangement uses TRBV7-3 and TRBJ2-7; 10 bases fit TRBD1. CDR1 is SGHTA and CDR2 is FQGTGA in the germline V gene. CDR3 length: 13 amino acids. V lost 2 bases and J lost 7; bases outside the gene matches: 2. CDR3 bases: TGTGCCAGCAGCTTAGACAGGGGGCGGGAGCAGTACTTC. Its protein is CASSLDRGREQYF.

The chain employs TRBV14 and TRBJ1-1; unclear D gene. V lost 4 bases, J lost 8 bases, and 14 bases lay in between. Germline CDR1 and CDR2: SGHDN and FVKESK. There are 13 residues in the CDR3. The CDR3: CASSPTDLREAFF. The CDR3 DNA sequence: TGTGCCAGCAGCCCGACCGACTTGAGGGAAGCTTTCTTT.

V and J are TRBV3-1 (or the pseudogene TRBV3-2) and TRBJ1-6, with D perhaps matching TRBD1 (5 bases). This CDR3 is 14 amino acids long. V lost 3 bases to trimming and J lost 7 bases, with 10 bases between them. Per the germline V gene, CDR1 is LGHDT and CDR2 is YNNKEL (reference sequence). The CDR3 DNA is TGTGCCAGCAGCCACAGGGCCCAAAATTCACCCCTCCACTTT. It translates to CASSHRAQNSPLHF.